The source of this T cell receptor (beta chain) is a study of T cells after yellow fever vaccination. The length of the CDR3 is 16 residues. Germline loops: CDR1 SGHRS, CDR2 YFSETQ. The junction had 8 bases not matched to a gene; V was cut back by 5 bases and J by 0 bases. This clonotype appeared a few times. UMIs and a universal primer site were added when TCR cDNA was made by 5'RACE template switching. TCRdb reprocessed the 5' RACE reads with MiXCR, giving one entry per CDR3 protein. The sample lists approximately 140,000 distinct CDR3 sequences, about 7.7% occurring once. The receptor was isolated from a man aged 25 to 40 who received the YFV17D yellow fever vaccine. The material was CD4+ T cells sorted from PBMCs, obtained 5 days after the yellow fever booster vaccination. V gene TRBV5-1 combines with J gene TRBJ2-7; TRBD2 matches 10 bases. The CDR3 nucleotides read TGCGCCAGCAGTATTGTACTAGCGGGACACTCCTACGAGCAGTACTTC. As protein: CASSIVLAGHSYEQYF.